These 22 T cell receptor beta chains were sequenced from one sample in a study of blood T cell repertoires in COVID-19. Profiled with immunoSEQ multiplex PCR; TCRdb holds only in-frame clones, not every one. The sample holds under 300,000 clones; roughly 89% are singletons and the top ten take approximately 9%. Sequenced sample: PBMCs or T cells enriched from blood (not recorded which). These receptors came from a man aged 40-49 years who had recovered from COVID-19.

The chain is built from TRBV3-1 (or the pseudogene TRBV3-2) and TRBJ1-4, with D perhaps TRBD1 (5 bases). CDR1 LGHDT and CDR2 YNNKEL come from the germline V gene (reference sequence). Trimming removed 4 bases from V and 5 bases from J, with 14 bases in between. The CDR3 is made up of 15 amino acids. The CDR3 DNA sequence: TGTGCCAGCAGCCCCGAACCTCGACAGAATGAAAAACTGTTTTTT. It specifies CASSPEPRQNEKLFF.

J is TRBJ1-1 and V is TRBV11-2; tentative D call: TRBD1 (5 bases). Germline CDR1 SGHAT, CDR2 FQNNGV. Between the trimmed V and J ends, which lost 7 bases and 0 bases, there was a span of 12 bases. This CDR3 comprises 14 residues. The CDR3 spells CASTIRQMNTEAFF. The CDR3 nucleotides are TGTGCCAGCACCATAAGACAGATGAACACTGAAGCTTTCTTT.

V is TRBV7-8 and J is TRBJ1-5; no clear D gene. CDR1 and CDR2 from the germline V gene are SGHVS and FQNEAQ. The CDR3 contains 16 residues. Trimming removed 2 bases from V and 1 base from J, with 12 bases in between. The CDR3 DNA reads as TGTGCCAGCAGCTTATCACGGGTGGTAAGCAATCAGCCCCAGCATTTT. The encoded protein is CASSLSRVVSNQPQHF.

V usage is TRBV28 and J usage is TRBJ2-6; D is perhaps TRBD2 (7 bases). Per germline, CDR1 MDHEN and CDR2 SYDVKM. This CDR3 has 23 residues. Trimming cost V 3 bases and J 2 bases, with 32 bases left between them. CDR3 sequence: CASSFRGLAARESGGAGANVLTF. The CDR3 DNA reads TGTGCCAGCAGTTTTCGGGGGCTAGCGGCTCGAGAGAGTGGTGGAGCTGGGGCCAACGTCCTGACTTTC.

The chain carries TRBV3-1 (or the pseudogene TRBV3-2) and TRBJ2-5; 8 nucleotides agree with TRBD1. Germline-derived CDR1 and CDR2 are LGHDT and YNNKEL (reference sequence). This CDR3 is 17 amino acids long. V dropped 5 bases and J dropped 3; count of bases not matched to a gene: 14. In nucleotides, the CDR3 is TGTGCCAGCAGCTCAGGCCAGGGGGCGACTCCCGAAGAGACCCAGTACTTC. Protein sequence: CASSSGQGATPEETQYF.

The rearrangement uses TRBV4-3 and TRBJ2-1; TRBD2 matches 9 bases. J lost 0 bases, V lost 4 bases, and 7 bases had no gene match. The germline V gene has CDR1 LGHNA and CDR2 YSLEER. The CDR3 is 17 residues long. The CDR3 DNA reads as TGCGCCAGCAGCCCGTCGGGTAGCGGGAGCTCCTACAATGAGCAGTTCTTC. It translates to CASSPSGSGSSYNEQFF.

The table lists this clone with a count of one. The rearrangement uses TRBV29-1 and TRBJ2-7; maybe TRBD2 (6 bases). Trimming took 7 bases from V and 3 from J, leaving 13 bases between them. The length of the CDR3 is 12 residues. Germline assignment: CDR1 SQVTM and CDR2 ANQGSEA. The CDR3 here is CSAGGRDYEQYF. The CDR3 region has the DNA TGCAGCGCCGGGGGACGGGACTACGAGCAGTACTTC.

The CDR3 nucleotides read TGTGCCACTAGCCTAGCCGATGAGCAGTTCTTC. This encodes CATSLADEQFF. The chain is built from TRBV10-3 and TRBJ2-1, with D maybe TRBD2 (5 bases). Trimming pared 10 bases from V and 8 bases from J, leaving 12 bases between. This CDR3 is 11 amino acids long. Germline V CDR1 and CDR2: ENHRY, SYGVKD.

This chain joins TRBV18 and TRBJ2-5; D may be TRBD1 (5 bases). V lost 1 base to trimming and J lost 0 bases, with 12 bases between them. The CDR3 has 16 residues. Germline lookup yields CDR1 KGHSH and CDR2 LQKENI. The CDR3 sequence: CASSPQGRSYQETQYF. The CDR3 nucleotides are TGTGCCAGCTCACCACAGGGGCGGAGCTACCAAGAGACCCAGTACTTC.

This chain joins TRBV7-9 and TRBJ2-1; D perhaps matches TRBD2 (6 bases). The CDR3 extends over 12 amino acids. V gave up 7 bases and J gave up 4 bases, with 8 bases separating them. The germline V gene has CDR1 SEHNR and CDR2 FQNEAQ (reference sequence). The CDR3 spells CASTRGYNEQFF. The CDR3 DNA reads TGTGCCAGCACGCGGGGATACAATGAGCAGTTCTTC.

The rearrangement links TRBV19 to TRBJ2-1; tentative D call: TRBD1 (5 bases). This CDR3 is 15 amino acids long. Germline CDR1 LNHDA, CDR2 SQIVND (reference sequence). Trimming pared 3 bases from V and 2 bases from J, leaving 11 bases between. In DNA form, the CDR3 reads TGTGCCAGTAGTATTTCACAGGTGACCTACAATGAGCAGTTCTTC. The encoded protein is CASSISQVTYNEQFF.

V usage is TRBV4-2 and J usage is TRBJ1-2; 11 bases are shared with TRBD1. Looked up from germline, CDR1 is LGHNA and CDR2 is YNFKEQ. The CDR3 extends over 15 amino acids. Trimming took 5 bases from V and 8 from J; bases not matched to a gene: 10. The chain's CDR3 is CASSSADRGLSGYTF. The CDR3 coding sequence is TGTGCCAGCAGCTCCGCGGACAGGGGGCTCTCCGGCTACACCTTC.

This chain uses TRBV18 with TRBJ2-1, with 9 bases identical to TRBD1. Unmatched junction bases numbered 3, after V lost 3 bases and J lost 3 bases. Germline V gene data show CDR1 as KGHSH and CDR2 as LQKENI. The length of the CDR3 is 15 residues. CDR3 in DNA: TGTGCCAGCTCACCTGGGACAGGGCACTACAATGAGCAGTTCTTC. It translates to CASSPGTGHYNEQFF.

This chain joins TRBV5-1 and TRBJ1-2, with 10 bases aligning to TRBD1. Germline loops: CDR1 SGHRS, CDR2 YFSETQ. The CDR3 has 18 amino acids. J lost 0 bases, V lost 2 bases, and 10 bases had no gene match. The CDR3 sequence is CASSFLDRGPGTNYGYTF. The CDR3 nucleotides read TGCGCCAGCAGCTTCCTCGACAGGGGGCCGGGCACTAACTATGGCTACACCTTC.

The CDR3 DNA reads TGCGCCAGCAGAAACGGGACAGGGGGCGTCTACGAGCAGTACTTC. This translates into CASRNGTGGVYEQYF. This sequence joins TRBV5-1 and TRBJ2-7; 12 nucleotides align to TRBD1. Per germline, CDR1 SGHRS and CDR2 YFSETQ. This CDR3 comprises 15 residues. V was clipped by 5 bases and J by 3 bases; unmatched bases: 6.

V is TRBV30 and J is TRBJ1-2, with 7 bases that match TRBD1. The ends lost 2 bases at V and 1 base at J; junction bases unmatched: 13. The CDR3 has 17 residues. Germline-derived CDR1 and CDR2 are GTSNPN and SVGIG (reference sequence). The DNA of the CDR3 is TGTGCCTGGAGTAAAGGGGGCGCGCGGGGATTTAACTATGGCTACACCTTC. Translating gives CAWSKGGARGFNYGYTF. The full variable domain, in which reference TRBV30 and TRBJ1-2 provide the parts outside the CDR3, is SQTIHQWPATLVQPVGSPLSLECTVEGTSNPNLYWYRQAAGRGLQLLFYSVGIGQISSEVPQNLSASRPQDRQFILSSKKLLLSDSGFYLCAWSKGGARGFNYGYTFGSGTRLTVV.

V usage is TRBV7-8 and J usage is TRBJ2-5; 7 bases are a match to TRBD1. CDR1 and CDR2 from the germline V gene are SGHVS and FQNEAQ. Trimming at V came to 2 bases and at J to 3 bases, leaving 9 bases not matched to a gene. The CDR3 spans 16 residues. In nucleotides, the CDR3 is TGTGCCAGCAGCTTAAAAGACAGGGAGCGAAAAGAGACCCAGTACTTC. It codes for CASSLKDRERKETQYF.

CDR3 in amino acids: CASSLERQGTYSGANVLTF. The CDR3 nucleotides read TGTGCCAGCAGCTTAGAACGACAGGGTACTTACTCTGGGGCCAACGTCCTGACTTTC. The genes are TRBV7-2 and TRBJ2-6; TRBD1 matches at 7 bases. Germline CDR1 is SGHTA and CDR2 is FQGNSA. Trimming removed 1 base from V and 0 bases from J; junction bases left unmatched: 9. The CDR3 contains 19 residues.

The chain's CDR3 is CASSPGTRDMEQYF. The CDR3 DNA reads TGTGCCAGCAGCCCCGGGACTAGAGACATGGAGCAGTACTTC. The rearrangement uses TRBV9 and TRBJ2-7; the match to TRBD2 covers 8 bases. CDR1 and CDR2 (germline): SGDLS, YYNGEE. V was pared by 4 bases and J by 7 bases, with 10 bases of the junction left unmatched. This CDR3 is 14 amino acids long.

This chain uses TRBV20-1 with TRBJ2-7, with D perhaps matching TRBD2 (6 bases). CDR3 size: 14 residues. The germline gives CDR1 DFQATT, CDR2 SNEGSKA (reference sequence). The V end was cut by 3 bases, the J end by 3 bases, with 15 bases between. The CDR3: CSASPGGLDYEQYF. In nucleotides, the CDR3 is TGCAGTGCTAGTCCCGGGGGTTTAGACTACGAGCAGTACTTC.

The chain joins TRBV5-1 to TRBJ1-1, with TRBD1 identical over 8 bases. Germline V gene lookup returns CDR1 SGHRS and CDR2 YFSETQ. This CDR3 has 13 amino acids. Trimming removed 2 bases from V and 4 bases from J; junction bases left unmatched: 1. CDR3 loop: CASSFQGATEAFF. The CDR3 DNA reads TGCGCCAGCAGCTTTCAGGGGGCCACTGAAGCTTTCTTT.

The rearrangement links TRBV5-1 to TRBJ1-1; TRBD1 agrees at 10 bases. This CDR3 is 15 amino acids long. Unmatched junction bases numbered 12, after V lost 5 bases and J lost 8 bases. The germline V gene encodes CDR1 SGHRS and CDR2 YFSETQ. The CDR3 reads CASSLRTGGVSEAFF. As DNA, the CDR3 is TGCGCCAGCAGTTTACGGACAGGGGGAGTATCGGAAGCTTTCTTT. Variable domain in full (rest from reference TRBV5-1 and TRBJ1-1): KAGVTQTPRYLIKTRGQQVTLSCSPISGHRSVSWYQQTPGQGLQFLFEYFSETQRNKGNFPGRFSGRQFSNSRSEMNVSTLELGDSALYLCASSLRTGGVSEAFFGQGTRLTVV.